The clone carrying this T cell receptor beta chain is classed as medium-sized. Profiling relied on immunoSEQ multiplex PCR, and the TCRdb table lists in-frame clones only, not all of them. The table includes about 74,000 clones, around 82% detected once. This record belongs to a study of OX40 agonist ivuxolimab in advanced cancers. Germline V lookup: CDR1 WSHSY, CDR2 SAAADI. The V end lost 3 bases, the J end lost 0 bases, and 9 bases lay between the germline ends. The CDR3 sequence is 15 residues long. The chain couples TRBV10-2 to TRBJ1-3, with D unclear. This TCR was recovered from an adult with an advanced solid tumor such as melanoma, head and neck, liver or kidney cancer. This specimen consisted of CD4+ or CD8+ T cells sorted from blood, obtained in a trial of the OX40 agonist ivuxolimab. The CDR3 sequence: CASSDLSGSGNTIYF. The CDR3 bases are TGCGCCAGCAGTGACCTCTCGGGCTCTGGAAACACCATATATTTT.